This T cell receptor beta chain was recorded in a study of T cells expressing NK-cell markers. As regards this clonotype: Its antigen is unidentified.

Synthesis of TCR beta cDNA relied on 5'RACE template switching carrying UMIs. One entry per CDR3 protein, without DNA, is what TCRdb gives after re-calling the 5' RACE reads. The listing records more than 400,000 distinct CDR3 sequences. Findings and caveats of the study: Of CD8+ T cells, about 1.0-8% belonged to dominant NKG2C+ clonotypes in five or six donors.

Looked up from germline, CDR1 is LGHNT and CDR2 is FRNRAP. The CDR3 contains 16 residues. Sequenced sample: blood T cells: a sorted CD56 or NKG2C T cell subset, CD4+ or CD8+ T cells, or bulk PBMC T cells (not recorded which). The chain joins TRBV12-5 to TRBJ2-3; TCRdb gives TRBD2 as the D gene, but with no DNA this cannot be confirmed. The TCR originated in a woman aged 18 to 75 in good health. CDR3 protein: CASGLVMTKSPDTQYF.